These T cell receptor beta chains were read from a single sample in a study of blood T cell repertoires in COVID-19. Sequenced by immunoSEQ multiplex PCR; TCRdb stores in-frame clones only, minus some. Seen here are about 400,000 clones, roughly 90% observed once, and the top ten hold around 0.97%. Sequencing was done on a sample of PBMCs or T cells enriched from blood (not recorded which). Receptors were obtained from a woman in her thirties with acute COVID-19. Both conserved end residues are part of each CDR3. The D gene is left open where the match is weak. Clone size is given for some rows only: seen once, a few or many times, or a class if the clone is expanded.

>TRBV6-5|-|-|TRBJ2-7
CASRPQGTIYEQYF
TGTGCCAGCAGACCACAGGGTACTATCTACGAGCAGTACTTC
>TRBV24-1|once|-|TRBJ1-2
CATSDGSRQKNYGYTF
TGTGCCACCAGTGATGGTAGCAGACAGAAAAACTATGGCTACACCTTC
>TRBV29-1|-|-|TRBJ2-3
CSGGSGGWADTQYF
TGCAGCGGCGGTAGCGGTGGTTGGGCAGATACGCAGTATTTT
>TRBV30|-|TRBD1|TRBJ1-5
CAWSTTGVDQPQHF
TGTGCCTGGAGTACGACAGGGGTGGATCAGCCCCAGCATTTT
>TRBV20-1|-|TRBD1|TRBJ2-4
CSASVTDRGGNIQYF
TGCAGTGCTAGTGTCACGGACAGGGGGGGAAACATTCAGTACTTC
>TRBV18|-|-|TRBJ2-3
CASSPPGVRGTYTQYF
TGTGCCAGCTCACCACCGGGAGTGAGAGGCACTTATACGCAGTATTTT
>TRBV19|-|TRBD1|TRBJ1-2
CASRYPGTAFYGYTF
TGTGCCAGTAGATATCCCGGGACAGCCTTCTATGGCTACACCTTC
>TRBV4-1|-|-|TRBJ1-3
CASSQGQVSGNTIYF
TGCGCCAGCAGCCAAGGACAGGTCTCTGGAAACACCATATATTTT
>TRBV7-9|-|-|TRBJ1-2
CASSHRQVLNYGYTF
TGTGCCAGCAGCCACCGACAGGTCTTAAACTATGGCTACACCTTC
>TRBV2|-|-|TRBJ1-1
CASARNTEAFF
TGTGCCAGCGCTAGGAACACTGAAGCTTTCTTT
>TRBV9|-|-|TRBJ1-6
CASSVWESQGSPLHF
TGTGCCAGCAGCGTATGGGAGAGTCAAGGTTCACCCCTCCACTTT
>TRBV7-2|-|TRBD2|TRBJ2-4
CASSLGIGRENIQYF
TGTGCCAGCAGCTTAGGGATAGGGAGGGAAAACATTCAGTACTTC
>TRBV10-3|once|-|TRBJ1-2
CAITPDRIYGYTF
TGTGCCATCACCCCGGACAGAATCTATGGCTACACCTTC
>TRBV4-1|-|TRBD1|TRBJ1-4
CASSPPQGEIEKLFF
TGCGCCAGCAGCCCCCCCCAGGGGGAGATCGAAAAACTGTTTTTT
>TRBV2|-|-|TRBJ1-2
CASSEVGTGRVGYTF
TGTGCCAGCAGTGAAGTGGGAACAGGGAGAGTTGGCTACACCTTC
>TRBV3-1/TRBV3-2|-|-|TRBJ2-7
CASSPGHSYEQYF
TGTGCCAGCAGCCCGGGACACTCCTACGAGCAGTACTTC
>TRBV6-5|few|-|TRBJ1-4
CASRRQSTNEKLFF
TGTGCCAGCAGGAGACAATCAACTAATGAAAAACTGTTTTTT
>TRBV7-2|-|TRBD1|TRBJ1-5
CASSYDRGQQPQHF
TGTGCCAGCAGCTATGACAGGGGGCAACAGCCCCAGCATTTT
>TRBV12-5|once|TRBD1|TRBJ1-5
CASGLVPRGQGNQPQHF
TGTGCTAGTGGTTTGGTCCCGAGGGGACAGGGCAATCAGCCCCAGCATTTT
>TRBV3-1/TRBV3-2|once|-|TRBJ2-2
CASSQSSLTGELFF
TGTGCCAGCAGCCAGAGTAGTTTAACCGGGGAGCTGTTTTTT
>TRBV29-1|-|TRBD1|TRBJ1-1
CSVATGAGEAFF
TGCAGCGTTGCCACAGGGGCTGGTGAAGCTTTCTTT
>TRBV27|-|TRBD1|TRBJ1-1
CASRPQGYTEAFF
TGTGCCAGCAGACCACAGGGGTATACTGAAGCTTTCTTT
>TRBV10-1|-|TRBD1|TRBJ1-5
CASSSTGEQPQHF
TGCGCCAGCAGTTCCACAGGGGAACAGCCCCAGCATTTT
>TRBV6-1|once|-|TRBJ2-3
CASSELTGADTQYF
TGTGCCAGCAGTGAGCTGACAGGAGCAGATACGCAGTATTTT
>TRBV5-1|-|TRBD1|TRBJ2-7
CASSPDRGVGYEQYF
TGCGCCAGCAGCCCCGACAGGGGAGTAGGCTACGAGCAGTACTTC
>TRBV2|-|-|TRBJ2-7
CASSESRVYEQYF
TGTGCCAGCAGTGAAAGTCGGGTATACGAGCAGTACTTC
>TRBV6-1|-|TRBD1|TRBJ1-1
CASSSRTGNTEAFF
TGTGCCAGCAGTTCCCGGACAGGGAACACTGAAGCTTTCTTT
>TRBV7-2|-|-|TRBJ1-2
CASSFYLGEGSLYTF
TGTGCCAGCAGCTTTTACCTGGGGGAGGGGAGTCTCTACACCTTC
>TRBV7-9|few|-|TRBJ2-7
CASSPPGLKAYEQYF
TGTGCCAGCAGCCCACCGGGACTCAAGGCCTACGAGCAGTACTTC
>TRBV7-2|-|TRBD1|TRBJ2-7
CASSLDSAGGNEQYF
TGTGCCAGCAGCTTAGATAGTGCAGGGGGCAACGAGCAGTACTTC
>TRBV12-5|-|-|TRBJ1-3
CASGLVQGSGNTIYF
TGTGCTAGTGGTTTGGTACAGGGCTCTGGAAACACCATATATTTT
>TRBV20-1|-|-|TRBJ1-1
CSARRQIEAFF
TGCAGTGCTAGGAGACAGATTGAAGCTTTCTTT
>TRBV5-1|-|-|TRBJ2-2
CASSLVGSLNTGELFF
TGCGCCAGCAGCTTGGTTGGCAGTTTAAACACCGGGGAGCTGTTTTTT
>TRBV9|-|-|TRBJ2-7
CASSAQGSEQYF
TGTGCCAGCAGCGCCCAGGGTTCCGAGCAGTACTTC
>TRBV18|once|TRBD1|TRBJ1-1
CASSTDRAEAFF
TGTGCCAGCTCCACGGACAGGGCGGAAGCTTTCTTT
>TRBV28|-|TRBD1|TRBJ1-3
CASSSGQGRSTIYF
TGTGCCAGCAGTTCAGGACAGGGACGGTCCACCATATATTTT
>TRBV5-1|-|TRBD2|TRBJ2-7
CASSLALRVGSGVEQYF
TGCGCCAGCAGCTTGGCCTTACGGGTGGGAAGCGGGGTCGAGCAGTACTTC
>TRBV6-1|-|-|TRBJ1-5
CASSEGGIGNQPQHF
TGTGCCAGCAGTGAAGGGGGCATTGGCAATCAGCCCCAGCATTTT
>TRBV9|-|-|TRBJ1-4
CASSVDQGGGKLFF
TGTGCCAGCAGCGTAGATCAAGGGGGGGGAAAACTGTTTTTT
>TRBV28|-|-|TRBJ2-7
CASSFSRGYSYEQYF
TGTGCCAGCAGTTTCAGCAGGGGTTACTCCTACGAGCAGTACTTC
>TRBV4-1|-|-|TRBJ1-2
CASSQVTTVVYGYTF
TGCGCCAGCAGCCAAGTGACTACAGTGGTCTATGGCTACACCTTC
>TRBV28|once|-|TRBJ1-2
CASSLVTYGYTF
TGTGCCAGCAGTTTAGTCACTTATGGCTACACCTTC
>TRBV12-3/TRBV12-4|-|-|TRBJ1-1
CASRWALGLGAFF
TGTGCCAGCCGTTGGGCCCTTGGGCTTGGAGCTTTCTTT
>TRBV2|-|-|TRBJ1-5
CASSDDEWTAHQPQHF
TGTGCCAGCAGTGACGATGAATGGACAGCCCATCAGCCCCAGCATTTT
>TRBV27|-|TRBD1|TRBJ2-2
CASSSGTGGTGELFF
TGTGCCAGCAGTTCCGGGACAGGGGGCACCGGGGAGCTGTTTTTT
>TRBV24-1|-|TRBD1|TRBJ1-4
CATSDGTGVFEKLFF
TGTGCCACCAGTGATGGGACAGGGGTGTTTGAAAAACTGTTTTTT
>TRBV5-8|-|-|TRBJ1-4
CASSGNRVEKLFF
TGTGCCAGCAGCGGTAACAGGGTCGAAAAACTGTTTTTT
>TRBV7-2|-|-|TRBJ1-1
CASSREDWVNTEAFF
TGTGCCAGCAGTCGGGAGGACTGGGTGAACACTGAAGCTTTCTTT
>TRBV7-3|few|TRBD2|TRBJ2-3
CASSITSGGALDTQYF
TGTGCCAGCAGCATAACTAGCGGGGGGGCCTTGGATACGCAGTATTTT